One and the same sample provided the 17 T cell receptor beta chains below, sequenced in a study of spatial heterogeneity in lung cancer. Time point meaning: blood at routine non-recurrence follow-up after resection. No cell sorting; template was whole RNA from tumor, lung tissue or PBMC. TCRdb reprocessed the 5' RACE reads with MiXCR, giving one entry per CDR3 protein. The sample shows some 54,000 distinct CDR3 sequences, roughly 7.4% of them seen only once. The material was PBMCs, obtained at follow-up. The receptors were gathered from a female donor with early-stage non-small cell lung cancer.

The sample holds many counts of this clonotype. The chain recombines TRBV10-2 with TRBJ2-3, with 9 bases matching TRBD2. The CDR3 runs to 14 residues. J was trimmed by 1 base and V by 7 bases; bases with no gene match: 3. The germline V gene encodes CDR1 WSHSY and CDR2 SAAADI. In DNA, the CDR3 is TGCGCCAGCACCGTAGCGGGGGGCACAGATACGCAGTATTTT. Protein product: CASTVAGGTDTQYF.

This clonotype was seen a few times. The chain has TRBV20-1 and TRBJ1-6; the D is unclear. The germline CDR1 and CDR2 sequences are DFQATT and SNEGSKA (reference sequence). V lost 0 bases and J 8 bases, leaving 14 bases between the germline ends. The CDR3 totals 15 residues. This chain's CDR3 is CSAREPPGRYSPLHF. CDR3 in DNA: TGCAGTGCTAGAGAACCGCCCGGGAGGTATTCACCCCTCCACTTT.

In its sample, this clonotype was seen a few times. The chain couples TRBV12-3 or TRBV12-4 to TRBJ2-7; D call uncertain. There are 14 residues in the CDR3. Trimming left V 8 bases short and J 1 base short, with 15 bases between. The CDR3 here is CASRRVPGSYEQYF. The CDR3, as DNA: TGTGCCAGCCGACGGGTCCCAGGATCCTACGAGCAGTACTTC.

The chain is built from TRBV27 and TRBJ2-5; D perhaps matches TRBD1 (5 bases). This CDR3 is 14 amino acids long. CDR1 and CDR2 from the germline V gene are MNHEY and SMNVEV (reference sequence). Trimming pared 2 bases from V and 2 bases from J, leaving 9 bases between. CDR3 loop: CASSLRHRQETQYF. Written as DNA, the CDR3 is TGTGCCAGCAGTTTAAGACACAGGCAAGAGACCCAGTACTTC.

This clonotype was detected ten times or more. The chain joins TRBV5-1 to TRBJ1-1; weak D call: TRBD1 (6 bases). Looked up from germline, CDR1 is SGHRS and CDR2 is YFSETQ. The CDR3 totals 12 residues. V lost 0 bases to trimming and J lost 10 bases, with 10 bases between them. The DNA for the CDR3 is TGCGCCAGCAGCTTGGCCGGGGGGCTAGCTTTCTTT. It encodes CASSLAGGLAFF.

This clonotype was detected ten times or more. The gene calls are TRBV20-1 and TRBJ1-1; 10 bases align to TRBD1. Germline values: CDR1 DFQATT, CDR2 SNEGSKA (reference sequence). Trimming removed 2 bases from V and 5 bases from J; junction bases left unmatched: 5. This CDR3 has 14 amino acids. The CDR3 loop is CSARRTGGSTEAFF. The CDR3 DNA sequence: TGCAGTGCTAGAAGGACAGGGGGTTCTACTGAAGCTTTCTTT.

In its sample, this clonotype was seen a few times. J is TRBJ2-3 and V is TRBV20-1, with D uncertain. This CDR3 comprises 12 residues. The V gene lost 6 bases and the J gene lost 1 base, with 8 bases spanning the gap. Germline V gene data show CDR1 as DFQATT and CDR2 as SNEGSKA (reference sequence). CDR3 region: CSASDGTDTQYF. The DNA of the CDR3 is TGCAGTGCCTCGGACGGCACAGATACGCAGTATTTT.

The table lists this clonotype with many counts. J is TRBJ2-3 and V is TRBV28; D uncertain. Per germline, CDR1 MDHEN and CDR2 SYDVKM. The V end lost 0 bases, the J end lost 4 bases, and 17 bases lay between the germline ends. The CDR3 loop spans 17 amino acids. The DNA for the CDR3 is TGTGCCAGCAGTTTATGGGGCCAGACGAACATCGCAGATACGCAGTATTTT. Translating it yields CASSLWGQTNIADTQYF.

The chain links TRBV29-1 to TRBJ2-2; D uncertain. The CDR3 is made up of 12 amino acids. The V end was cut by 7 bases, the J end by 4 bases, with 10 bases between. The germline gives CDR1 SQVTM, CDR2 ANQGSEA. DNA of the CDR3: TGCAGCGCCCGACTCTTCACCGGGGAGCTGTTTTTT. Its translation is CSARLFTGELFF.

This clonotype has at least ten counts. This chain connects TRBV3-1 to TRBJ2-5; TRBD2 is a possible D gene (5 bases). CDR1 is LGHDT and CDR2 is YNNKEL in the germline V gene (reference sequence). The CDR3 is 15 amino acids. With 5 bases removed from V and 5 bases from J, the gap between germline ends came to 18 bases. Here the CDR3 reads CASSDGTRGGETQYF. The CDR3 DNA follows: TGTGCCAGCAGCGACGGAACCCGTGGCGGGGAGACCCAGTACTTC.

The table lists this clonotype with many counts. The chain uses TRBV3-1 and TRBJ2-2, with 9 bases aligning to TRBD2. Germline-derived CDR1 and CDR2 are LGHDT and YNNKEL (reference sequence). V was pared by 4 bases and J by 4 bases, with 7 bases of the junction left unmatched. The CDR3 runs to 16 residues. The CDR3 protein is CASSRLAGTSTGELFF. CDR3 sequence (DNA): TGTGCCAGCAGCCGTCTAGCGGGGACGAGCACCGGGGAGCTGTTTTTT.

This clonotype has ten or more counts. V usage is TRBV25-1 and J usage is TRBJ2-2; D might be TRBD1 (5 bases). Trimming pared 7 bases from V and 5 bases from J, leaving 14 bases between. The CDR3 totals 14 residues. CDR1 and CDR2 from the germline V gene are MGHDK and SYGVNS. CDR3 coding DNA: TGTGCCAGCAATGCACAGGACGCTACCGGGGAGCTGTTTTTT. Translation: CASNAQDATGELFF.

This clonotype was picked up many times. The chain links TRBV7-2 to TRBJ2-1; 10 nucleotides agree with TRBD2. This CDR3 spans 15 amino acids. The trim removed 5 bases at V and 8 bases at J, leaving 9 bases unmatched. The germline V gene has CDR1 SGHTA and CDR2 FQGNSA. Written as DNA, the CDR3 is TGTGCCAGCAGCCGACGAGCGGGGGGGCGCGATGAGCAGTTCTTC. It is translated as CASSRRAGGRDEQFF.

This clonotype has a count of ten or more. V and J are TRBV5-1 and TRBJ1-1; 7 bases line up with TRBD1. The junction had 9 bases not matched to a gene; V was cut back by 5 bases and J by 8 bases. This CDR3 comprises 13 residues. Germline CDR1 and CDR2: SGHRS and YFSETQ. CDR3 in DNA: TGCGCCAGCAGTTTTACCTCCAGGGGGGAAGCTTTCTTT. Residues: CASSFTSRGEAFF.

The CDR3 loop is CASSLGEGAAEAFF. CDR3 bases: TGCGCCAGCAGCTTGGGAGAGGGGGCAGCTGAAGCTTTCTTT. The V and J genes are TRBV5-1 and TRBJ1-1; TRBD1 matches 7 bases. The J segment lost 6 bases and the V segment lost 0 bases, leaving 5 bases of the junction unmatched. Germline lookup yields CDR1 SGHRS and CDR2 YFSETQ. There are 14 residues in the CDR3.

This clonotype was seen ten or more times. The chain's CDR3 is CSRIGTQGADTQYF. As DNA, the CDR3 is TGCAGTCGGATCGGGACACAAGGTGCAGATACGCAGTATTTT. The V and J genes are TRBV20-1 and TRBJ2-3; D may be TRBD1 (6 bases). The CDR3 runs 14 residues. CDR1 DFQATT and CDR2 SNEGSKA come from the germline V gene (reference sequence). V was clipped by 8 bases and J by 4 bases, with 19 bases between them.

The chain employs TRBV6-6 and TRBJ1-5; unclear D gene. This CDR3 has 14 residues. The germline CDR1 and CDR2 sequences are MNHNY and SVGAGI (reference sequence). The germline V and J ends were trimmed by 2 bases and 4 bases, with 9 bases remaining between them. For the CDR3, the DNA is TGTGCCAGCAGTTACCTTAACCCGAATCAGCCCCAGCATTTT. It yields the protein CASSYLNPNQPQHF.